The present TCR beta chain was sequenced within a study of blood T cell repertoires in COVID-19. Study as a whole: From T cells, B-cell-depleted T cells, or PBMCs came the material, which was cDNA or gDNA.

Authors' methods: Amplification of reference gene primers was used by the study to estimate nucleated cell counts. Assay: immunoSEQ multiplex PCR; the TCRdb copy retains only in-frame clones and omits some. V and J calls and clone size are given by that table; D and trimming were obtained from the DNA. The sample holds under 450,000 clones; around 91% are singletons and the top ten take approximately 1.5%. Seattle-derived patients entered the study during active infection and were followed longitudinally. The germline V gene encodes CDR1 KGHDR and CDR2 SFDVKD. This CDR3 has 15 residues. V lost 3 bases to trimming and J lost 4 bases, with 15 bases between them.

The material sequenced was peripheral blood. The chain recombines TRBV24-1 with TRBJ2-7; possibly TRBD2 for D (6 bases). The sequence derives from a woman aged 40 to 49 with COVID-19, enrolled during active disease. The CDR3 is CATSDTGDGIYEQYF. The CDR3 DNA is TGTGCCACCAGTGATACGGGGGATGGTATTTACGAGCAGTACTTC.